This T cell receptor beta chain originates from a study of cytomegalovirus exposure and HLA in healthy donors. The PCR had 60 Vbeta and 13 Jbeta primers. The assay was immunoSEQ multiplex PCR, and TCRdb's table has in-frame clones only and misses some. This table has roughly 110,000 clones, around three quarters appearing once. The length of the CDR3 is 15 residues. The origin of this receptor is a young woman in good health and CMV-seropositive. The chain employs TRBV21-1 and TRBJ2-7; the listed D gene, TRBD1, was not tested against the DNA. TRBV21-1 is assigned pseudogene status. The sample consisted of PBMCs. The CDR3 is CASSFPGQEDYEQYF. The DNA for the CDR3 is TGTGCCAGCAGCTTCCCGGGACAGGAGGACTACGAGCAGTACTTC.